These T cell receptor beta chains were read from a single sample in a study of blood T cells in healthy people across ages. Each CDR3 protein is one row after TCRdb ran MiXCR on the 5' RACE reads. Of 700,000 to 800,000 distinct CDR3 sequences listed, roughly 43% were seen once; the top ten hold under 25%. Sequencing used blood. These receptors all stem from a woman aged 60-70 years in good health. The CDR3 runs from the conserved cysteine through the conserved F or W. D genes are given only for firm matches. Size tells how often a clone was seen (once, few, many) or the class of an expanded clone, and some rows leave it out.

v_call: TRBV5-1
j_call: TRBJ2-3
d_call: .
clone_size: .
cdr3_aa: CASRPQDSENTQYF
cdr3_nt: TGCGCCAGCAGACCTCAGGACTCCGAGAATACGCAGTATTTT

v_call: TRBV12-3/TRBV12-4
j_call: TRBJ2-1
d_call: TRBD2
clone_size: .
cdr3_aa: CASSLGASGAISYNEQFF
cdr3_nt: TGTGCCAGCAGTTTAGGGGCTAGCGGGGCCATCTCCTACAATGAGCAGTTCTTC

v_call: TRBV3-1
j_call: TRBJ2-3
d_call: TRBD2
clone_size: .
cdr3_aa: CASSQDELGSGGTDTQYF
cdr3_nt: TGTGCCAGCAGCCAAGATGAGTTGGGTAGCGGGGGCACAGATACGCAGTATTTT

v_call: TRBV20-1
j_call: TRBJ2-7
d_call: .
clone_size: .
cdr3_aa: CSARDLYSSYEQYF
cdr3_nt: TGCAGTGCTAGAGATCTTTACAGCTCCTACGAGCAGTACTTC

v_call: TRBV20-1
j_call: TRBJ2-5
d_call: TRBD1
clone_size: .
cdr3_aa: CSAPRQGARKETQYF
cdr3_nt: TGCAGTGCTCCAAGACAGGGGGCGCGGAAAGAGACCCAGTACTTC

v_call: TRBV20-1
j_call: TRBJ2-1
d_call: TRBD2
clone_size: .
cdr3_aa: CSAKGLAEYNEQFF
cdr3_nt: TGCAGTGCTAAGGGACTAGCAGAATACAATGAGCAGTTCTTC

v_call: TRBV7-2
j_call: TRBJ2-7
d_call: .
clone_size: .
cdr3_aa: CASSLAGGQLYEQYF
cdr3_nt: TGTGCCAGCAGCTTAGCAGGTGGACAGCTCTACGAGCAGTACTTC

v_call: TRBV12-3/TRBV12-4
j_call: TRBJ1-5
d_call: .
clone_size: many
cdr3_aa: CASSLVGGFYSNQPQHF
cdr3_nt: TGTGCCAGCAGTTTGGTCGGAGGGTTTTATAGCAATCAGCCCCAGCATTTT

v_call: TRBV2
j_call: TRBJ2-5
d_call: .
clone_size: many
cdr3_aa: CASSFQGHQETQYF
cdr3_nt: TGTGCCAGCAGTTTTCAGGGCCACCAAGAGACCCAGTACTTC

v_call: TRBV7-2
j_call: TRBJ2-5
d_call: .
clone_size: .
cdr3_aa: CASSVGVRAETQYF
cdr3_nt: TGTGCCAGCAGCGTAGGAGTACGGGCGGAGACCCAGTACTTC

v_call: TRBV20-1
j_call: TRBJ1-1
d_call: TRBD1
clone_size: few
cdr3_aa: CSAPQGGNTEAFF
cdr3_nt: TGCAGTGCGCCCCAGGGGGGGAACACTGAAGCTTTCTTT

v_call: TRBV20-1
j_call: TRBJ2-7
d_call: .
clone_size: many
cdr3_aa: CSAREAPRPDYEQYF
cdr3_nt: TGCAGTGCTAGAGAAGCACCCCGTCCGGACTACGAGCAGTACTTC

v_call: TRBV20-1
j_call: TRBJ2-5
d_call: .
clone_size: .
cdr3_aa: CSAKRNLQETQYF
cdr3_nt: TGCAGTGCTAAGCGGAATCTTCAAGAGACCCAGTACTTC

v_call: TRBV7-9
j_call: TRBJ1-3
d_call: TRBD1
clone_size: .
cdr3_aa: CASSPTGQSGNTIYF
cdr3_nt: TGTGCCAGCAGCCCGACAGGGCAGTCCGGAAACACCATATATTTT

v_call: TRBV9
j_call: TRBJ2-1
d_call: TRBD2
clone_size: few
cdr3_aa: CASSVPSGSGVDEQFF
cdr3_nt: TGTGCCAGCAGCGTTCCTAGCGGGAGTGGTGTCGATGAGCAGTTCTTC

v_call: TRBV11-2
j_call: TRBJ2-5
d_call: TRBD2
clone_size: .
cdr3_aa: CASSRLAEDQETQYF
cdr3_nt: TGTGCCAGCAGCAGACTAGCGGAGGACCAAGAGACCCAGTACTTC

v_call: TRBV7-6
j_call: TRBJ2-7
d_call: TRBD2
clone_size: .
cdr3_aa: CASSFGLAESYEQYF
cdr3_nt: TGTGCCAGCAGCTTCGGACTAGCGGAGTCCTACGAGCAGTACTTC